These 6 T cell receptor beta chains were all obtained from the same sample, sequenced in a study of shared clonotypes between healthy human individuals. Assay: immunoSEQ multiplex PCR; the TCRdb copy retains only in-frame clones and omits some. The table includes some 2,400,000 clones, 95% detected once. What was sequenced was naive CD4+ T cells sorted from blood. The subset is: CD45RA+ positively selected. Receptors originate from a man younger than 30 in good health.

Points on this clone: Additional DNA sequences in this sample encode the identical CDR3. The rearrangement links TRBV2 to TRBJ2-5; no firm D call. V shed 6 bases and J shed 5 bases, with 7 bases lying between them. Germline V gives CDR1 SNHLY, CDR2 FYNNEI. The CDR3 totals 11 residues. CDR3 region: CASRGWETQYF. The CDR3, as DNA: TGTGCCAGCAGGGGGTGGGAGACCCAGTACTTC.

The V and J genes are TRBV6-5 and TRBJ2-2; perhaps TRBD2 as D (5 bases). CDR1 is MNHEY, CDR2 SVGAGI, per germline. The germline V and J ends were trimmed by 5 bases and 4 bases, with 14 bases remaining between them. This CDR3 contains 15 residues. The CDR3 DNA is TGTGCCAGCAGTCCCGATCACGGGATCACCGGGGAGCTGTTTTTT. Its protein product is CASSPDHGITGELFF.

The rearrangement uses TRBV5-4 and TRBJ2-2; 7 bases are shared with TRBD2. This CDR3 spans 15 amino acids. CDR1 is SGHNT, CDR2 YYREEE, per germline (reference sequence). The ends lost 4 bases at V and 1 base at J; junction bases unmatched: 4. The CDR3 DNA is TGTGCCAGCAGCCGGAGCGGGATGAACACCGGGGAGCTGTTTTTT. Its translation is CASSRSGMNTGELFF.

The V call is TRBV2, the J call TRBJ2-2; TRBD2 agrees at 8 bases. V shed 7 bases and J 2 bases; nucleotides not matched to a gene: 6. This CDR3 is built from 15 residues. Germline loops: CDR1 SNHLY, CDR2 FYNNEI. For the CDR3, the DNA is TGTGCCAGCAAGCTAGCGGGTATCAACACCGGGGAGCTGTTTTTT. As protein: CASKLAGINTGELFF.

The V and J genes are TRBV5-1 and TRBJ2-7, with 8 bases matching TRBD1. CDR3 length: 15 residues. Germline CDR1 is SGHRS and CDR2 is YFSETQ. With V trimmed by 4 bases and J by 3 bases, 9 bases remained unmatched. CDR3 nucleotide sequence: TGCGCCAGCAGCCCACGACAGGGGACGGGCTACGAGCAGTACTTC. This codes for CASSPRQGTGYEQYF.

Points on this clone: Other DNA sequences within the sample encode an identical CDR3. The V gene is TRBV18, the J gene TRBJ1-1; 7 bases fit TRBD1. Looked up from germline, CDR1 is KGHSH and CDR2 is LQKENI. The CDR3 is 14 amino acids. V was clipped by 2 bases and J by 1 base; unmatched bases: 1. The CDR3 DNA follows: TGTGCCAGCTCACCAGCAGGGGGGAACACTGAAGCTTTCTTT. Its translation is CASSPAGGNTEAFF.